Listed below are T cell receptor beta chains from one sample, sequenced in a study of T cell responses to AZD1222 COVID-19 vaccine. Using immunoSEQ multiplex PCR, the repertoire was profiled, and TCRdb retains in-frame clones only, with some absent. The table lists 100,000 or so clones, about 88% of them singletons. The specimen was peripheral blood, collected on day 0 of AZD1222 vaccination. The receptors here all came from an adult in good health. The CDR3 runs from the conserved cysteine through the conserved F or W. D genes are given only for firm matches. For some rows the clone size is stated as once, few or many, or as a class when expanded; others skip it.

j_gene | d_gene | abundance | v_gene | CDR3nt | CDR3aa
TRBJ2-2 | TRBD2 | . | TRBV18 | TGTGCCAGCTCACGAGTGGCGGGAGACACCGGGGAGCTGTTTTTT | CASSRVAGDTGELFF
TRBJ1-1 | . | once | TRBV15 | TGTGCCACCAGCACTAACACGAACACTGAAGCTTTCTTT | CATSTNTNTEAFF
TRBJ2-1 | TRBD2 | . | TRBV27 | TGTGCCAGCAGTTTGGGGCTAGCGGGGCGCAATGAGCAGTTCTTC | CASSLGLAGRNEQFF
TRBJ2-3 | TRBD2 | . | TRBV24-1 | TGTGCCACCAGTGATCCTAGCGGGAGGGCCACAGATACGCAGTATTTT | CATSDPSGRATDTQYF
TRBJ1-5 | . | . | TRBV2 | TGTGCCAGCAGTGGGGGTAGTGGGGGATTCAATCAGCCCCAGCATTTT | CASSGGSGGFNQPQHF
TRBJ2-7 | TRBD1 | . | TRBV6-5 | TGTGCCAGCACCCGGACAGGGACGGTTGGCGAGCAGTACTTC | CASTRTGTVGEQYF
TRBJ1-5 | . | . | TRBV7-8 | TGTGCCAGCAGCTTATTAGGGGCGGGGGGCCTAAATCAGCCCCAGCATTTT | CASSLLGAGGLNQPQHF
TRBJ2-7 | TRBD1 | . | TRBV5-1 | TGCGCCAGCAGCTTGGTTTCCAGACAGGGGGCTAGTTACGAGCAGTACTTC | CASSLVSRQGASYEQYF
TRBJ2-3 | TRBD2 | . | TRBV7-8 | TGTGCCAGCAGCTTAGTGTGGGTCCAGCGGGGGACGCAGTATTTT | CASSLVWVQRGTQYF
TRBJ2-1 | TRBD2 | . | TRBV25-1 | TGTGCCAGCAGTGCAACTAGCGGGGGTGGCAATGAGCAGTTCTTC | CASSATSGGGNEQFF
TRBJ2-5 | TRBD1 | . | TRBV18 | TGTGCCAGCTCAATCGGACAGGGCTGGACAGAGACCCAGTACTTC | CASSIGQGWTETQYF
TRBJ2-1 | . | . | TRBV10-3 | TGTGCCATCAATTCCCAGGGGGGCAATGAGCAGTTCTTC | CAINSQGGNEQFF
TRBJ1-5 | . | . | TRBV19 | TGTGCCAGTAGTATGGAGGGCTCCAGGGGAGGGGCCCAGCATTTT | CASSMEGSRGGAQHF
TRBJ1-1 | . | . | TRBV5-6 | TGTGCCAGCAGCCCTCTAGGGGTGAACACTGAAGCTTTCTTT | CASSPLGVNTEAFF
TRBJ1-2 | TRBD1 | few | TRBV6-1 | TGTGCCAGCAGTGAAGCTGACAGGGCGGGCTACACCTTC | CASSEADRAGYTF
TRBJ2-1 | TRBD1 | few | TRBV6-5 | TGTGCCAGCAGTTACGAGACAGGGCATGAGCAGTTCTTC | CASSYETGHEQFF
TRBJ2-4 | TRBD2 | . | TRBV7-2 | TGTGCCAGCAGCCACCCCCGCGGGGGTTGGATTCAGTACTTC | CASSHPRGGWIQYF
TRBJ1-6 | TRBD1 | . | TRBV27 | TGTGCCAGCAGTGAGGGACAGGGATATTCACCCCTCCACTTT | CASSEGQGYSPLHF
TRBJ2-7 | TRBD1 | . | TRBV5-8 | TGTGCCAGCAGCTTGGTGGGACAGGGGGCGGCCTACGAGCAGTACTTC | CASSLVGQGAAYEQYF
TRBJ2-1 | TRBD2 | . | TRBV3-1/TRBV3-2 | TGTGCCAGCAGCCAATTTATGGGGACTAGCGGAAACTACAATGAGCAGTTCTTC | CASSQFMGTSGNYNEQFF
TRBJ2-5 | . | . | TRBV2 | TGTGCCAGCAGTGAAGGGGGGGAGACCCAGTACTTC | CASSEGGETQYF
TRBJ1-1 | TRBD1 | . | TRBV7-3 | TGTGCCAGCAGCCCCGGGACAGGGTCGGGAGCTTTCTTT | CASSPGTGSGAFF
TRBJ2-2 | . | . | TRBV30 | TGTGCCTGGAGTGTATTGGGGGCAACCGGGGAGCTGTTTTTT | CAWSVLGATGELFF
TRBJ1-5 | TRBD1 | . | TRBV30 | TGTGCCTGGACCTCCGGGACAGGGGGGAATCAGCCCCAGCATTTT | CAWTSGTGGNQPQHF
TRBJ2-7 | TRBD2 | . | TRBV6-1 | TGTGCCAGCAGTGACCGCCTCACTAGCGTCAAGTCCTACGAGCAGTACTTC | CASSDRLTSVKSYEQYF
TRBJ1-5 | . | . | TRBV6-1 | TGTGCCAGCAGTGAACAGGGAGGTGGCAATCAGCCCCAGCATTTT | CASSEQGGGNQPQHF
TRBJ2-2 | . | . | TRBV21-1 | TGTGCCCGTCAGCCCCACACCGGGGAGCTGTTTTTT | CARQPHTGELFF
TRBJ2-1 | TRBD2 | . | TRBV2 | TGTGCCAGCAGCCCCCCGTTCGGGACTAGCGGGTCCAATGAGCAGTTCTTC | CASSPPFGTSGSNEQFF
TRBJ1-6 | . | . | TRBV9 | TGTGCCAGCAGCGTCGGACAGTATAATTCACCCCTCCACTTT | CASSVGQYNSPLHF
TRBJ2-7 | . | few | TRBV15 | TGTGCCACCAGCAGAGCTTCGGAGTGGGTGGGCTACGAGCAGTACTTC | CATSRASEWVGYEQYF
TRBJ1-2 | TRBD1 | . | TRBV19 | TGTGCCAGTAGTATCAAGGTGGACAGGGGTTATGGCTACACCTTC | CASSIKVDRGYGYTF
TRBJ1-5 | . | . | TRBV19 | TGTGCCAGTAGTAATCGACCGGGTTTCCTGCCCCAGCATTTT | CASSNRPGFLPQHF
TRBJ1-2 | . | . | TRBV30 | TGTGCCTGGAGCCCAATGCAGACCACCAACTATGGCTACACCTTC | CAWSPMQTTNYGYTF
TRBJ2-5 | TRBD2 | . | TRBV7-2 | TGTGCCAGCAGCTTCGGCGGGAGGGAGACCCAGTACTTC | CASSFGGRETQYF
TRBJ1-1 | . | . | TRBV11-1 | TGTGCCAGCAGGACGGGGGGAACCGTCACTGAAGCTTTCTTT | CASRTGGTVTEAFF
TRBJ2-7 | . | . | TRBV6-1 | TGTGCCAGCAGTGAAGGACAGGGAGGATTCTACGAGCAGTACTTC | CASSEGQGGFYEQYF
TRBJ1-3 | . | . | TRBV19 | TGTGCCAGTAGGAAAGGGGACACTTCTGGAAACACCATATATTTT | CASRKGDTSGNTIYF
TRBJ2-7 | TRBD2 | . | TRBV30 | TGTGCCTGGAGCCAACTAGCGGGACCCTACGAGCAGTACTTC | CAWSQLAGPYEQYF
TRBJ2-7 | TRBD2 | . | TRBV4-1 | TGCGCCAGCAGCCCAGGACTAGCGGGAACTAACGAGCAGTACTTC | CASSPGLAGTNEQYF
TRBJ2-5 | TRBD2 | . | TRBV28 | TGTGCCAGCAGCGGGAGCGGGAGGGCCCCCGGAGAGACCCAGTACTTC | CASSGSGRAPGETQYF
TRBJ2-7 | . | . | TRBV6-2/TRBV6-3 | TGTGCCAGCAGTTACTCCCGGGATATCCCCTACGAGCAGTACTTC | CASSYSRDIPYEQYF
TRBJ2-5 | . | . | TRBV27 | TGTGCCAGCAGTTCCCGCAGGGGGACTCAAGAGACCCAGTACTTC | CASSSRRGTQETQYF
TRBJ2-7 | . | . | TRBV7-2 | TGTGCCAGCAGCTTAGGCTCAAACTACGAGCAGTACTTC | CASSLGSNYEQYF
TRBJ2-7 | . | . | TRBV13 | TGTGCCAGCAGCCGAAGGGTCGGTACAGGGAAACGGAACGAGCAGTACTTC | CASSRRVGTGKRNEQYF
TRBJ1-6 | TRBD1 | . | TRBV7-3 | TGTGCCAGCAGGCAACAAACAGGGGACAATTCACCCCTCCACTTT | CASRQQTGDNSPLHF
TRBJ2-7 | . | once | TRBV6-2/TRBV6-3 | TGTGCCAGCAGCCCCCAATGGGGGGGCCACCCGAAATACGAGCAGTACTTC | CASSPQWGGHPKYEQYF
TRBJ2-5 | TRBD2 | . | TRBV18 | TGTGCCAGCTCACCGAGCGGGATCCAAGAGACCCAGTACTTC | CASSPSGIQETQYF